Below, 21 T cell receptor beta chains from the same sample are listed, as sequenced in a study of blood T cell repertoires in COVID-19. Assay: immunoSEQ multiplex PCR; the TCRdb copy retains only in-frame clones and omits some. The data show tens of thousands of clones, more than 70% seen once. Sequenced: peripheral blood. Every receptor here comes from a man aged 45-65 years with acute or convalescent COVID-19.

CDR3 nucleotides: TGTGCCAGTAGGGAGAGGGCTTCACCCCTCCACTTT. As protein: CASRERASPLHF. The chain joins TRBV28 to TRBJ1-6; D is ambiguous. The CDR3 extends over 12 amino acids. V lost 9 bases and J 9 bases, leaving 12 bases between the germline ends. Germline V gives CDR1 MDHEN, CDR2 SYDVKM.

This CDR3 is CASRAADTQYF. In DNA, the CDR3 is TGTGCCAGCAGGGCGGCAGATACGCAGTATTTT. This chain links TRBV27 with TRBJ2-3, with unresolved D. The CDR3 runs to 11 residues. Trimming stripped 6 bases from V and 4 bases from J, with 5 bases between. Germline values: CDR1 MNHEY, CDR2 SMNVEV (reference sequence).

This sequence joins TRBV6-5 and TRBJ1-2, with TRBD1 identical over 10 bases. This CDR3 comprises 13 residues. The germline gives CDR1 MNHEY, CDR2 SVGAGI. Losses at the gene ends were 5 bases for V and 8 bases for J; bases not matched to a gene: 5. CDR3 loop: CASSRQGARGYTF. The CDR3 DNA sequence: TGTGCCAGCAGTCGACAGGGGGCGAGGGGCTACACCTTC.

The V call is TRBV7-8, the J call TRBJ2-7, with 15 bases fitting TRBD2. The V and J ends lost 4 bases and 3 bases, in that order; junction bases with no gene match: 10. The CDR3 runs 18 residues. The germline CDR1 and CDR2 sequences are SGHVS and FQNEAQ. The CDR3 DNA reads as TGTGCCAGCAGCTACAGGGGACTAGCGGGGGGAAAAGACTACGAGCAGTACTTC. Its translation is CASSYRGLAGGKDYEQYF.

The rearrangement joins TRBV10-3 to TRBJ2-1; possibly TRBD2 for D (8 bases). Trimming cost V 6 bases and J 2 bases, with 26 bases left between them. Germline loops: CDR1 ENHRY, CDR2 SYGVKD. The CDR3 is 19 residues long. The CDR3 is CAISPVRGATGSPYNEQFF. Written as DNA, the CDR3 is TGTGCCATCAGCCCCGTGCGGGGGGCGACAGGGAGCCCCTACAATGAGCAGTTCTTC.

This clone was detected only a few times. The genes are TRBV30 and TRBJ1-5, with 10 bases identical to TRBD1. The CDR3 contains 13 residues. Germline V gives CDR1 GTSNPN, CDR2 SVGIG (reference sequence). V gave up 2 bases and J gave up 7 bases; unmatched junction bases: 2. The CDR3 bases are TGTGCCTGGAGTCCGGACAGGGGGCAGCCCCAGCATTTT. Protein product: CAWSPDRGQPQHF.

This clone was counted a single time. The chain joins TRBV12-5 to TRBJ1-1; D is unresolved. V dropped 9 bases and J dropped 5 bases, with 13 bases sitting between them. The CDR3 length is 12 residues. Germline assignment: CDR1 LGHNT and CDR2 FRNRAP. CDR3 in amino acids: CASLVIRTEAFF. The DNA for the CDR3 is TGTGCTAGCCTTGTTATACGGACTGAAGCTTTCTTT.

The chain combines TRBV29-1 with TRBJ2-7; the D gene is possibly TRBD1 (6 bases). V lost 4 bases, J lost 1 base, and 14 bases lay in between. CDR1 is SQVTM, CDR2 ANQGSEA, per germline. This CDR3 contains 14 residues. CDR3 in amino acids: CSVVRLTGSYEQYF. DNA of the CDR3: TGCAGCGTTGTTCGACTCACAGGGTCCTACGAGCAGTACTTC.

The V gene is TRBV11-2, the J gene TRBJ2-7, with a tentative D call TRBD2 (5 bases). The CDR3 covers 14 residues. Trimming stripped 5 bases from V and 3 bases from J, with 14 bases between. CDR1 SGHAT and CDR2 FQNNGV come from the germline V gene. The CDR3 region is CASSVYRENYEQYF. In DNA, the CDR3 is TGTGCCAGCAGCGTATACCGGGAAAACTACGAGCAGTACTTC.

This clone was detected ten times or more. The chain is built from TRBV4-2 and TRBJ2-6, with 9 positions matching TRBD2. Looked up from germline, CDR1 is LGHNA and CDR2 is YNFKEQ. The CDR3 is 18 residues long. With 7 bases clipped from V and 0 bases from J, the junction kept 10 bases outside the gene matches. The CDR3 protein is CASTSKLSGSSGANVLTF. The CDR3 DNA sequence: TGTGCCAGCACCTCTAAACTTAGCGGGAGCTCTGGGGCCAACGTCCTGACTTTC.

V is TRBV5-1 and J is TRBJ2-1; 10 bases match TRBD2. The CDR3 consists of 15 residues. Germline V gene sequence: CDR1 SGHRS, CDR2 YFSETQ. V was clipped by 3 bases and J by 7 bases; unmatched bases: 7. CDR3 bases: TGCGCCAGCAGCTCTCTAGCGGGAGAATGGAATGAGCAGTTCTTC. Its translation: CASSSLAGEWNEQFF.

The chain joins TRBV6-6 to TRBJ1-2; a weak D match, TRBD1 (5 bases). Germline V CDR1 and CDR2: MNHNY, SVGAGI (reference sequence). The length of the CDR3 is 13 residues. The V and J ends lost 7 bases and 2 bases respectively, with 11 bases between them. Written as DNA, the CDR3 is TGTGCCAGCATACGCGACAGCAACTATGGCTACACCTTC. The encoded protein is CASIRDSNYGYTF.

The chain's CDR3 is CASSLTDRGPRVDGYTF. The CDR3 region has the DNA TGCGCCAGCAGCCTCACAGACAGGGGGCCGAGAGTGGATGGCTACACCTTC. V gene TRBV5-1 combines with J gene TRBJ1-2; 10 nucleotides match TRBD1. The V gene's germline CDR1 is SGHRS and CDR2 YFSETQ. Trimming at V came to 4 bases and at J to 6 bases, leaving 15 bases not matched to a gene. The CDR3 has 17 residues. Based on the CDR3 plus reference TRBV5-1 and TRBJ1-2, the full variable domain is KAGVTQTPRYLIKTRGQQVTLSCSPISGHRSVSWYQQTPGQGLQFLFEYFSETQRNKGNFPGRFSGRQFSNSRSEMNVSTLELGDSALYLCASSLTDRGPRVDGYTFGSGTRLTVV.

This chain joins TRBV7-3 and TRBJ2-5; D remains ambiguous. The V gene's germline CDR1 is SGHTA and CDR2 FQGTGA. V lost 5 bases to trimming and J lost 2 bases, with 12 bases between them. The CDR3 consists of 14 residues. CDR3 protein: CASSQFGLQETQYF. DNA for the CDR3: TGTGCCAGCAGCCAGTTTGGCTTGCAAGAGACCCAGTACTTC.

The V call is TRBV30, the J call TRBJ1-1, with D tentatively TRBD1 (5 bases). Trimming stripped 5 bases from V and 3 bases from J, with 13 bases between. Germline V CDR1 and CDR2: GTSNPN, SVGIG (reference sequence). CDR3 size: 13 residues. Written as DNA, the CDR3 is TGTGCCTGGGACCAGGGATGGGACACTGAAGCTTTCTTT. Amino acid sequence: CAWDQGWDTEAFF.

The chain recombines TRBV5-1 with TRBJ2-5; possible D gene TRBD2, 6 bases. The CDR3 has 15 amino acids. CDR1 is SGHRS and CDR2 is YFSETQ in the germline V gene. V lost 4 bases to trimming and J lost 5 bases, with 18 bases between them. The chain's CDR3 is CASSPWGGSGETQYF. CDR3 DNA: TGCGCCAGCAGCCCTTGGGGAGGTTCGGGTGAGACCCAGTACTTC.

V and J are TRBV18 and TRBJ2-1; D unclear. The germline CDR1 and CDR2 sequences are KGHSH and LQKENI. This CDR3 region has 12 residues. Trimming stripped 0 bases from V and 8 bases from J, with 5 bases between. Here the CDR3 reads CASSPPGYEQFF. The DNA of the CDR3 is TGTGCCAGCTCACCACCCGGGTATGAGCAGTTCTTC.

This clone appeared a single time. V usage is TRBV19 and J usage is TRBJ1-3, with D perhaps matching TRBD1 (5 bases). CDR1 and CDR2 (germline): LNHDA, SQIVND (reference sequence). The CDR3 contains 16 residues. Trimming took off 5 bases at V and 2 bases at J, with 16 bases between the two ends. CDR3: CASSSPLTDPGNTIYF. CDR3 coding DNA: TGTGCCAGTAGTTCCCCCTTGACAGACCCTGGAAACACCATATATTTT. Drawing the rest from reference TRBV19 and TRBJ1-3, the complete variable domain is DGGITQSPKYLFRKEGQNVTLSCEQNLNHDAMYWYRQDPGQGLRLIYYSQIVNDFQKGDIAEGYSVSREKKESFPLTVTSAQKNPTAFYLCASSSPLTDPGNTIYFGEGSWLTVV.

Only a few counts were recorded for this clone. This chain links TRBV6-5 with TRBJ1-5; 7 bases agree with TRBD1. Germline-derived CDR1 and CDR2 are MNHEY and SVGAGI. With 6 bases clipped from V and 2 bases from J, the junction kept 7 bases outside the gene matches. This CDR3 has 15 residues. The CDR3 DNA is TGTGCCAGCAGGTCGACAGGGACGGGCAATCAGCCCCAGCATTTT. Translation: CASRSTGTGNQPQHF.

This sequence joins TRBV27 and TRBJ1-2, with a tentative D call TRBD1 (5 bases). Trimming cost V 5 bases and J 4 bases, with 11 bases left between them. This CDR3 has 13 residues. Per germline, CDR1 MNHEY and CDR2 SMNVEV (reference sequence). Written as DNA, the CDR3 is TGTGCCAGCAGTGAGGAGGGGAGCTATGGCTACACCTTC. It translates to CASSEEGSYGYTF.

The gene calls are TRBV5-1 and TRBJ1-5; D is unclear. Looked up from germline, CDR1 is SGHRS and CDR2 is YFSETQ. Trimming left V 0 bases short and J 0 bases short, with 7 bases between. This CDR3 is built from 15 residues. CDR3 coding DNA: TGCGCCAGCAGCTTGGGGGAGTTTAGCAATCAGCCCCAGCATTTT. Its protein product is CASSLGEFSNQPQHF.